The clone carrying this TCR beta chain was detected only once. Its antigen remains unknown. Germline V gene lookup returns CDR1 SQVTM and CDR2 ANQGSEA. The CDR3 has 12 amino acids. V dropped 6 bases and J dropped 5 bases, with 13 bases sitting between them. This entry comes from a study of CD8+ T cells in alopecia areata. Overall study findings and caveats: Clarity of TCR sharing across patients fell short of that in mice, possibly HLA-related.

RNA extraction and reverse transcription yielded cDNA as sequencing template. The table came from immunoSEQ multiplex PCR; TCRdb's copy has only in-frame clones and leaves some out. Seen here are 200,000 or so clones, less than 45% observed once, and the top ten hold over 2.5%. The sample's treatment: oral pan-JAK inhibitor, 5-10 mg twice daily. CD4+ and CD8+ T cells were sorted from PBMCs. The V gene is TRBV29-1, the J gene TRBJ2-5; tentative D call: TRBD1 (5 bases). The material was CD4+ T cells sorted from blood, obtained between weeks 36 and 40, from a patient treated with tofacitinib. The origin of this receptor is a human donor with alopecia areata. As DNA, the CDR3 is TGCAGCGTCGACCTCAGGGTTGAGACCCAGTACTTC. Its translation: CSVDLRVETQYF.